The present TCR beta chain was sequenced within a study of shared clonotypes between healthy human individuals. Study-wide results and caveats: Collection of samples was limited to blood; tissue repertoires likely differ.

In the case of this clone: Its antigen is undetermined.

Trimming cost V 6 bases and J 3 bases, with 12 bases left between them. Germline V gives CDR1 MNHNY, CDR2 SVGAGI (reference sequence). This CDR3 is built from 13 residues. Produced via immunoSEQ multiplex PCR; TCRdb's table is partial and in-frame only. The sample carries millions of clones, approximately 94% recorded once. J is TRBJ2-7 and V is TRBV6-6; no reliable D call. This TCR derives from a man younger than 35 in good health. The material sequenced was naive CD4+ T cells sorted from blood. Subset noted: CD45RA+ positively selected. CDR3 loop: CASSPGPRYEQYF. Here the CDR3 DNA reads TGTGCCAGCAGCCCTGGACCCCGCTACGAGCAGTACTTC.